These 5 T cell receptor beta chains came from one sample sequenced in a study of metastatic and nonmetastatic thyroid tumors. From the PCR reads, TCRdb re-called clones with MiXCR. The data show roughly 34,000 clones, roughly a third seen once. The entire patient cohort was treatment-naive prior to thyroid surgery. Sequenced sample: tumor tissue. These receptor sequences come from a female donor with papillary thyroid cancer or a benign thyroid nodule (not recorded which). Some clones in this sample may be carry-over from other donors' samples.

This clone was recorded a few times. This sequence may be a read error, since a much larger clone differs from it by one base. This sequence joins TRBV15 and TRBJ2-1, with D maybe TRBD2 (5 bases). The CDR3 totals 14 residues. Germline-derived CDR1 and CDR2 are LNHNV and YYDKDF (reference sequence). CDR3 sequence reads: CATSRGRGGNGQFF. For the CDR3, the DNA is TGTGCCACCAGCAGAGGCCGGGGTGGCAATGGGCAGTTCTTC.

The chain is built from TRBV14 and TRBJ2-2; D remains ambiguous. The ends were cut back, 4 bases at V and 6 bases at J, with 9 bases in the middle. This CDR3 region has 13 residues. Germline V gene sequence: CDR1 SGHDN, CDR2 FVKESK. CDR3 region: CASSPRIAGELFF. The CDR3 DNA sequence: TGTGCCAGCAGCCCCCGGATCGCCGGGGAGCTGTTTTTT.

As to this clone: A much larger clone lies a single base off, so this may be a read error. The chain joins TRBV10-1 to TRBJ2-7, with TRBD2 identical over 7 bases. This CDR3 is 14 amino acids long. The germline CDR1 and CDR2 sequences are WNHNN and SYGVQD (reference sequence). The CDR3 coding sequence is TGCTCCGGAGGGGCCCCGGGGGGATCCTACGAGCAGTACTTC. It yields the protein CSGGAPGGSYEQYF.

CDR3 nucleotides: TGTGCCATCAGTGGGCAGAACTATGGCTACACCTTC. This translates into CAISGQNYGYTF. The rearrangement links TRBV10-3 to TRBJ1-2; D uncertain. V was pared by 4 bases and J by 2 bases, with 5 bases between. Germline V gene sequence: CDR1 ENHRY, CDR2 SYGVKD. CDR3 length: 12 amino acids.

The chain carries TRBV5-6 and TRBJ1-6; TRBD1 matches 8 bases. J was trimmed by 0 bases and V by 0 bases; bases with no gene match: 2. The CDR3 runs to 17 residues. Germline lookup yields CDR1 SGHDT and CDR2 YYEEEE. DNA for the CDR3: TGTGCCAGCAGCTTGGACAGGGGGATCTCCTATAATTCACCCCTCCACTTT. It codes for CASSLDRGISYNSPLHF.